This T cell receptor (beta chain) was identified in a study of blood T cell repertoires in COVID-19. Study summary: Donors in the United States, Italy and Spain gave samples during acute or convalescent COVID-19. T cells, B-cell-depleted T cells, or PBMCs supplied cDNA or gDNA.

In the original processing: Amplification with reference gene primers provided the estimates of nucleated cell counts. Sequencing used immunoSEQ multiplex PCR; TCRdb keeps in-frame clones, though not all of them. V, J and clone size derive from that table, while D and trimming were established from the DNA sequence. The sample includes fewer than 700,000 clones, roughly 89% seen only once; the top ten take 7.5% to 9.5%. CDR1 LNHDA and CDR2 SQIVND come from the germline V gene (reference sequence). The length of the CDR3 is 20 residues. Trimming removed 6 bases from V and 5 bases from J, with 32 bases in between. During active infection, Seattle patients enrolled and were then monitored through disease.

V is TRBV19 and J is TRBJ1-5; D may be TRBD1 (6 bases). The clonotype comes from a woman in her 50s with COVID-19, enrolled during active disease. Sequencing was carried out using peripheral blood. The chain's CDR3 is CASRDLQGVGKPTVDQPQHF. The CDR3 DNA reads TGTGCCAGTAGGGACCTACAGGGTGTGGGGAAACCAACAGTCGATCAGCCCCAGCATTTT.